Listed below are T cell receptor beta chains from one sample, sequenced in a study of cytomegalovirus exposure and HLA in healthy donors. The assay was immunoSEQ multiplex PCR, and TCRdb's table has in-frame clones only and misses some. The sample shows 30,000 to 35,000 clones, 65% to 90% of them seen only once. The sequenced sample consisted of PBMCs. The source is a woman under 30 in good health and CMV-seronegative. CDR3s leave out the opening cysteine and the closing phenylalanine or tryptophan. D genes are given only for firm matches.

D gene: TRBD1; J gene: TRBJ2-7; V gene: TRBV6-1; CDR3 protein: ASSERGQTSYEQY
D gene: TRBD1; J gene: TRBJ2-7; V gene: TRBV6-6; CDR3 protein: ASSWGQSSYEQY
D gene: NA; J gene: TRBJ2-1; V gene: TRBV6-5; CDR3 protein: ASSFNPSSYNEQF
D gene: TRBD1; J gene: TRBJ2-7; V gene: TRBV7-9; CDR3 protein: SSSLAFGTDYYEQY
D gene: NA; J gene: TRBJ1-1; V gene: TRBV6-1; CDR3 protein: ASSRTAEGNTEAF
D gene: NA; J gene: TRBJ1-4; V gene: TRBV19; CDR3 protein: ASSKLSRRGGEKLF
D gene: NA; J gene: TRBJ2-2; V gene: TRBV5-1; CDR3 protein: ASSLDIPGELF
D gene: NA; J gene: TRBJ2-5; V gene: TRBV4-3; CDR3 protein: ASSQVLGETQY
D gene: NA; J gene: TRBJ2-7; V gene: TRBV5-7; CDR3 protein: ASSLYEQY
D gene: TRBD2; J gene: TRBJ2-3; V gene: TRBV4-3; CDR3 protein: ASSQDRTRTDTQY
D gene: NA; J gene: TRBJ1-1; V gene: TRBV5-1; CDR3 protein: ASSFIEGSGGAF
D gene: NA; J gene: TRBJ2-2; V gene: TRBV19; CDR3 protein: ASSIGENTGELF
D gene: NA; J gene: TRBJ1-1; V gene: TRBV28; CDR3 protein: ASSLVGGLAF
D gene: NA; J gene: TRBJ1-5; V gene: TRBV27; CDR3 protein: ASSFSGAGGQPQH
D gene: NA; J gene: TRBJ1-2; V gene: TRBV7-2; CDR3 protein: ASSFPSYGYT
D gene: NA; J gene: TRBJ2-2; V gene: TRBV7-2; CDR3 protein: ASSLEGQITGELF
D gene: NA; J gene: TRBJ1-6; V gene: TRBV7-6; CDR3 protein: ASSREANSPLH
D gene: NA; J gene: TRBJ2-3; V gene: TRBV4-1; CDR3 protein: ASSQDSGRTQY
D gene: NA; J gene: TRBJ1-5; V gene: TRBV5-6; CDR3 protein: ASSLRSGQPQH
D gene: TRBD1; J gene: TRBJ2-2; V gene: TRBV6-6; CDR3 protein: ASTDRGQGSPGELF
D gene: TRBD1; J gene: TRBJ2-6; V gene: TRBV5-4; CDR3 protein: ASSTPGGPGANVLT
D gene: TRBD1; J gene: TRBJ1-2; V gene: TRBV28; CDR3 protein: ASSLPITGAAYGYT
D gene: NA; J gene: TRBJ2-7; V gene: TRBV4-3; CDR3 protein: ASSQDPHGAGRYEQY
D gene: NA; J gene: TRBJ2-2; V gene: TRBV7-2; CDR3 protein: ASSSMGGTNTGELF
D gene: NA; J gene: TRBJ1-2; V gene: TRBV18; CDR3 protein: ASSPLAEANYGYT
D gene: TRBD1; J gene: TRBJ2-7; V gene: TRBV30; CDR3 protein: AWSLEQGYEQY
D gene: TRBD2; J gene: TRBJ2-7; V gene: TRBV5-8; CDR3 protein: ASSWESGRASREQY
D gene: NA; J gene: TRBJ2-1; V gene: TRBV4-1; CDR3 protein: ASSQDGGEQF
D gene: TRBD2; J gene: TRBJ2-1; V gene: TRBV5-1; CDR3 protein: ASSLGTSGISYNEQF
D gene: NA; J gene: TRBJ2-5; V gene: TRBV6-6; CDR3 protein: ASTGQETQY
D gene: TRBD2; J gene: TRBJ2-1; V gene: TRBV6-5; CDR3 protein: ASSPGTSGYNEQF
D gene: NA; J gene: TRBJ2-3; V gene: TRBV7-3; CDR3 protein: ASSFPDREGDTQY
D gene: NA; J gene: TRBJ2-2; V gene: TRBV4-1; CDR3 protein: ASSQEGAGGLTGELF
D gene: NA; J gene: TRBJ2-7; V gene: TRBV9; CDR3 protein: ASSAGRTGGEQY
D gene: TRBD1; J gene: TRBJ1-1; V gene: TRBV27; CDR3 protein: ASSFTPGQGRAEAF
D gene: TRBD1; J gene: TRBJ2-1; V gene: TRBV6-5; CDR3 protein: ASSYNRGHEQF
D gene: TRBD2; J gene: TRBJ2-1; V gene: TRBV5-4; CDR3 protein: ASRTGTSGYNEQF
D gene: NA; J gene: TRBJ1-2; V gene: TRBV7-2; CDR3 protein: ASSLTGYGYT
D gene: TRBD2; J gene: TRBJ2-7; V gene: TRBV27; CDR3 protein: ASRRQGTSGGSTYEQY
D gene: TRBD2; J gene: TRBJ2-2; V gene: TRBV7-7; CDR3 protein: AIRGTSGSTGELF
D gene: TRBD2; J gene: TRBJ2-5; V gene: TRBV15; CDR3 protein: ATSRDPPGLAGVGAQY
D gene: TRBD1; J gene: TRBJ1-2; V gene: TRBV5-4; CDR3 protein: ASSKQGSQDGYT
D gene: NA; J gene: TRBJ2-7; V gene: TRBV6-5; CDR3 protein: ASSLSLGSGEQY
D gene: TRBD1; J gene: TRBJ2-7; V gene: TRBV7-9; CDR3 protein: ASSLDPGQGPYEQY
D gene: TRBD2; J gene: TRBJ2-5; V gene: TRBV6-1; CDR3 protein: ASSGTSGSEETQY
D gene: TRBD2; J gene: TRBJ2-7; V gene: TRBV7-3; CDR3 protein: ASSPSPSGLYEQY
D gene: TRBD1; J gene: TRBJ1-1; V gene: TRBV30; CDR3 protein: ASDRGYTEAF
D gene: TRBD2; J gene: TRBJ2-7; V gene: TRBV30; CDR3 protein: AWSVIGGAGDEQY
D gene: TRBD2; J gene: TRBJ2-1; V gene: TRBV7-3; CDR3 protein: ASSLSGGDNEQF
D gene: NA; J gene: TRBJ1-2; V gene: TRBV6-6; CDR3 protein: ASSYPRGGLSSGYT
D gene: TRBD1; J gene: TRBJ2-7; V gene: TRBV4-3; CDR3 protein: ASSQASGQGYEQY
D gene: NA; J gene: TRBJ2-7; V gene: TRBV28; CDR3 protein: ASSPLPRGEQY
D gene: TRBD2; J gene: TRBJ2-2; V gene: TRBV11-2; CDR3 protein: ASSSGLAGRELF
D gene: NA; J gene: TRBJ2-7; V gene: TRBV4-2; CDR3 protein: ASSHYAGGQSYEQY
D gene: NA; J gene: TRBJ1-4; V gene: TRBV10-3; CDR3 protein: AVRGGEKLF